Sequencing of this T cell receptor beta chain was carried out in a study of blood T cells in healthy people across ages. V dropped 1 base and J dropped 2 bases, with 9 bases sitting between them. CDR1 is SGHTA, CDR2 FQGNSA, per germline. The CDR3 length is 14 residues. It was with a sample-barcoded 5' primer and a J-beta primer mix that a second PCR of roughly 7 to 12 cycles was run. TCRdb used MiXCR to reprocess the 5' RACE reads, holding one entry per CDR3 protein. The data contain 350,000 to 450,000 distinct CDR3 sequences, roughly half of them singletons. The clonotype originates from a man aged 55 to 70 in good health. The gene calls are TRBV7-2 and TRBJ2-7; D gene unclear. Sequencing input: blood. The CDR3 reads CASSLGGITYEQYF. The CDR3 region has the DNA TGTGCCAGCAGCTTAGGAGGAATCACCTACGAGCAGTACTTC.